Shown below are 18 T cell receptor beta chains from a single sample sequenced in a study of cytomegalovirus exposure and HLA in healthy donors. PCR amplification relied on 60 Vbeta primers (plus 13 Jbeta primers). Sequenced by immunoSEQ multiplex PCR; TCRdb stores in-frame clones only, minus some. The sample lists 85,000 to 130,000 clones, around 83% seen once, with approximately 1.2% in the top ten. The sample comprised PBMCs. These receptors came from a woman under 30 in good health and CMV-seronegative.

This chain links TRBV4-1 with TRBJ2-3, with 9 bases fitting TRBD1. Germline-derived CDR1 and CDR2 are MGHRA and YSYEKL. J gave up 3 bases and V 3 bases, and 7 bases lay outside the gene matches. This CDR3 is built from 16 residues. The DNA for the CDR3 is TGCGCCAGCAGCCACCCGCCGGGACAGGGTACAGATACGCAGTATTTT. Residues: CASSHPPGQGTDTQYF.

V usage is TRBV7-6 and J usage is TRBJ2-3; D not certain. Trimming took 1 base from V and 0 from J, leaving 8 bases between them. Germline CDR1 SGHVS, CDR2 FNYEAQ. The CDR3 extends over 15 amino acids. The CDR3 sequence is CASSLDILSTDTQYF. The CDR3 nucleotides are TGTGCCAGCAGCTTAGACATCCTTAGCACAGATACGCAGTATTTT.

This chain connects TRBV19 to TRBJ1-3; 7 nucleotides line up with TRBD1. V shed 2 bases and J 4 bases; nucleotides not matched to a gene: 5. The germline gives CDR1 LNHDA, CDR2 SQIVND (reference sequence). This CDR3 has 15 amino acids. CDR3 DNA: TGTGCCAGTAGTATACTCCGGACAGGAGGAAACACCATATATTTT. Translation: CASSILRTGGNTIYF. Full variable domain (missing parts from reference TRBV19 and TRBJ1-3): DGGITQSPKYLFRKEGQNVTLSCEQNLNHDAMYWYRQDPGQGLRLIYYSQIVNDFQKGDIAEGYSVSREKKESFPLTVTSAQKNPTAFYLCASSILRTGGNTIYFGEGSWLTVV.

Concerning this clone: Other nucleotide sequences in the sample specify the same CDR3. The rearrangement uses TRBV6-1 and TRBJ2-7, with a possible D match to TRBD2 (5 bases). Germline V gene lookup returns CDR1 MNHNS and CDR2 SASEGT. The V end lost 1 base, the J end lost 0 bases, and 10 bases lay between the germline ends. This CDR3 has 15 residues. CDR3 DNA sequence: TGTGCCAGCAGTGAAGTGTCGGGAAGCTCCTACGAGCAGTACTTC. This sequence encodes CASSEVSGSSYEQYF.

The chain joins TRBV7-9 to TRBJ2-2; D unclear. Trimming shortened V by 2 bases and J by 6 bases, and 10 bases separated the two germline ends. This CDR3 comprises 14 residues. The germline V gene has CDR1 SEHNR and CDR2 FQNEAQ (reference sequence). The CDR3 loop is CASSLPEKSGELFF. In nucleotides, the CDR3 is TGTGCCAGCAGCTTACCGGAGAAATCCGGGGAGCTGTTTTTT. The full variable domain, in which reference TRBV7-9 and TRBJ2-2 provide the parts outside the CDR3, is DTGVSQNPRHKITKRGQNVTFRCDPISEHNRLYWYRQTLGQGPEFLTYFQNEAQLEKSRLLSDRFSAERPKGSFSTLEIQRTEQGDSAMYLCASSLPEKSGELFFGEGSRLTVL.

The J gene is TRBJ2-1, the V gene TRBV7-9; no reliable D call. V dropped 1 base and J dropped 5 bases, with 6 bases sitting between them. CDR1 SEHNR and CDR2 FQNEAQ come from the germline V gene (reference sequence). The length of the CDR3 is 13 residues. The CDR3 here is CASSLGANNEQFF. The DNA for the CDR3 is TGTGCCAGCAGCTTAGGCGCTAACAATGAGCAGTTCTTC.

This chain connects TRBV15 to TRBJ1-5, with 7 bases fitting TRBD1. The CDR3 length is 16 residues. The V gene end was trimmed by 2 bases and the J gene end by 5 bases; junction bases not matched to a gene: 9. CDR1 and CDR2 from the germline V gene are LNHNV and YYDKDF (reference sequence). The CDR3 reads CATSRPGTVGYQPQHF. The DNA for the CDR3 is TGTGCCACCAGCAGACCTGGGACAGTTGGGTATCAGCCCCAGCATTTT.

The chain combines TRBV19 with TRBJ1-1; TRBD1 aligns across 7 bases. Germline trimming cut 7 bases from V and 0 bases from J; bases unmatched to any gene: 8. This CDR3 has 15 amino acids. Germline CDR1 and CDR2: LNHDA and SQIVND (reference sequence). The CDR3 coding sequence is TGTGCCAGTACCCGGGACAGCCTAATGAACACTGAAGCTTTCTTT. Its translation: CASTRDSLMNTEAFF.

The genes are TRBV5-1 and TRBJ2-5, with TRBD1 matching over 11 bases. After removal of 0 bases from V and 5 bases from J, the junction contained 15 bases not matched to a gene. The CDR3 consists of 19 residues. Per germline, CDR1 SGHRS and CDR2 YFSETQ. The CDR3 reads CASSLVGRTGGGQEETQYF. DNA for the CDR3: TGCGCCAGCAGCTTGGTGGGAAGGACAGGGGGCGGACAAGAGGAGACCCAGTACTTC.

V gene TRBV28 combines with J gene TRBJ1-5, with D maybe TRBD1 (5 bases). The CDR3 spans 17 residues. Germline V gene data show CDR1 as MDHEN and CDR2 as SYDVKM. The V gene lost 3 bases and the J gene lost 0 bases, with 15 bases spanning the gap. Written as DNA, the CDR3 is TGTGCCAGCAGTTTGACAGCCGCACTATTTAGCAATCAGCCCCAGCATTTT. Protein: CASSLTAALFSNQPQHF.

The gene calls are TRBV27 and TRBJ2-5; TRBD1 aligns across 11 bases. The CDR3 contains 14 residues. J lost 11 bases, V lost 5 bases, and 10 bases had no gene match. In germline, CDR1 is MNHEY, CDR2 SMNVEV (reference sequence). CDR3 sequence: CASSQDRGRLEQYF. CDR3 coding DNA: TGTGCCAGCAGTCAGGACAGGGGGCGTTTGGAGCAGTACTTC.

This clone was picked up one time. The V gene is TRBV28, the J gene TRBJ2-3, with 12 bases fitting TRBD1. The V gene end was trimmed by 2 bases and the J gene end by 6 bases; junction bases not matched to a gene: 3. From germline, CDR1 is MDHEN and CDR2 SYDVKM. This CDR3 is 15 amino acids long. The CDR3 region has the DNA TGTGCCAGCAGTTTAAGTGGGACAGGGGGCGATACGCAGTATTTT. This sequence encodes CASSLSGTGGDTQYF.

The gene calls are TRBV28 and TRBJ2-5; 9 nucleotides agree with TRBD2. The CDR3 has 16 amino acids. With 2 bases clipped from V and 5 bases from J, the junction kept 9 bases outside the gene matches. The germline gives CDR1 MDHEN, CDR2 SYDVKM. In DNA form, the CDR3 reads TGTGCCAGCAGTTTAGGCCTAGCGGGAACCTCTGAGACCCAGTACTTC. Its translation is CASSLGLAGTSETQYF.

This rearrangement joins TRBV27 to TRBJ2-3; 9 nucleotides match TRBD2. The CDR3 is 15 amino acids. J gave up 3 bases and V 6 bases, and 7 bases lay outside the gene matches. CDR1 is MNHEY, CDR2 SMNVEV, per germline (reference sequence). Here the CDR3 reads CASRNLAGSTDTQYF. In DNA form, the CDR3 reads TGTGCCAGCAGAAATCTAGCGGGGAGTACAGATACGCAGTATTTT.

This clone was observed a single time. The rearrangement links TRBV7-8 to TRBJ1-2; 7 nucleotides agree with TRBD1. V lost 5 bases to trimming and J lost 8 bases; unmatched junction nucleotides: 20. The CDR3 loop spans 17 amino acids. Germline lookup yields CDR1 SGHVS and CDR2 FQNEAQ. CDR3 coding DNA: TGTGCCAGCAGCACTCGGACAGGCAAATCCGTGCTTGCGGGCTACACCTTC. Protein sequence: CASSTRTGKSVLAGYTF.

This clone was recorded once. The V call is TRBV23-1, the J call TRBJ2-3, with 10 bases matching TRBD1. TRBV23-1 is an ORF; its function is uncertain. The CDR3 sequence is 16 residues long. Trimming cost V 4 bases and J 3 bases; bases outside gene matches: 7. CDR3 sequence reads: CASSPDRGRSTDTQYF. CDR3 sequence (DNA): TGCGCCAGCAGTCCCGACAGGGGGCGAAGTACAGATACGCAGTATTTT.

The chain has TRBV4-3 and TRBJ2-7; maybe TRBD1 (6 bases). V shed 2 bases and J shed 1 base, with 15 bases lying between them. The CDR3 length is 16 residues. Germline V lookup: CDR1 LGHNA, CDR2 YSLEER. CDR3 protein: CASSQSGAGISYEQYF. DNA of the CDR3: TGCGCCAGCAGCCAATCAGGGGCAGGGATTTCCTACGAGCAGTACTTC.

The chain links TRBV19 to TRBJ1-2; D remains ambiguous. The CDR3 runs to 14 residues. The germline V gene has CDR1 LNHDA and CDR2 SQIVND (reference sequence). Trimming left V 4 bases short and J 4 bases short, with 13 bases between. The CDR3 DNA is TGTGCCAGTAGTACCCGGGAGGGCCCCTATGGCTACACCTTC. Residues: CASSTREGPYGYTF. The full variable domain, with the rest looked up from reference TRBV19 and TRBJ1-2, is DGGITQSPKYLFRKEGQNVTLSCEQNLNHDAMYWYRQDPGQGLRLIYYSQIVNDFQKGDIAEGYSVSREKKESFPLTVTSAQKNPTAFYLCASSTREGPYGYTFGSGTRLTVV.